Shown below are 24 T cell receptor beta chains from a single sample sequenced in a study of cytomegalovirus exposure and HLA in healthy donors. PCR amplification relied on 60 Vbeta primers (plus 13 Jbeta primers). The data were produced by immunoSEQ multiplex PCR, yet TCRdb's version contains in-frame clones alone and is incomplete. Found here are about 130,000 clones, about 82% of them singletons; the top ten hold 4.5% to 5%. Sequencing was carried out using PBMCs. All receptors derive from a man aged 25 to 45 in good health.

The V call is TRBV19, the J call TRBJ2-1; D is perhaps TRBD2 (5 bases). CDR3 length: 12 amino acids. V lost 3 bases to trimming and J lost 12 bases, with 12 bases between them. CDR1 is LNHDA and CDR2 is SQIVND in the germline V gene (reference sequence). The CDR3 protein is CASSIWAEGQFF. The CDR3 region has the DNA TGTGCCAGTAGTATTTGGGCCGAGGGGCAGTTCTTC. Drawing the rest from reference TRBV19 and TRBJ2-1, the complete variable domain is DGGITQSPKYLFRKEGQNVTLSCEQNLNHDAMYWYRQDPGQGLRLIYYSQIVNDFQKGDIAEGYSVSREKKESFPLTVTSAQKNPTAFYLCASSIWAEGQFFGPGTRLTVL.

The chain combines TRBV4-3 with TRBJ2-1; weak D call: TRBD1 (7 bases). This CDR3 spans 16 amino acids. Per germline, CDR1 LGHNA and CDR2 YSLEER. V lost 1 base and J lost 3, with 13 bases in between. The DNA of the CDR3 is TGCGCCAGCAGCCAAGCACAGGGGACTCTCTACAATGAGCAGTTCTTC. This gives the protein CASSQAQGTLYNEQFF.

The chain couples TRBV29-1 to TRBJ2-2; 7 bases line up with TRBD1. Germline-derived CDR1 and CDR2 are SQVTM and ANQGSEA. The CDR3 totals 14 residues. Trimming took 7 bases from V and 1 from J; bases not matched to a gene: 6. The chain's CDR3 is CSAKDRRNTGELFF. In DNA, the CDR3 is TGCAGCGCTAAGGACAGGAGGAACACCGGGGAGCTGTTTTTT.

The chain recombines TRBV5-1 with TRBJ2-3, with TRBD2 matching over 9 bases. There are 14 residues in the CDR3. The J segment lost 4 bases and the V segment lost 4 bases, leaving 4 bases of the junction unmatched. Germline V gene sequence: CDR1 SGHRS, CDR2 YFSETQ. DNA of the CDR3: TGCGCCAGCAGCGGCGGGAGGGGTTCAGATACGCAGTATTTT. Translating it yields CASSGGRGSDTQYF.

The V call is TRBV7-3, the J call TRBJ2-3; D perhaps matches TRBD2 (6 bases). Germline V CDR1 and CDR2: SGHTA, FQGTGA. The V end lost 7 bases, the J end lost 5 bases, and 28 bases lay between the germline ends. The CDR3 totals 18 residues. This chain's CDR3 is CASTLLGCVAWRGDTQYF. DNA for the CDR3: TGTGCCAGCACCCTCTTAGGCTGTGTCGCCTGGCGGGGAGATACGCAGTATTTT.

The CDR3 sequence is CAWSEGLSNLNEKLFF. CDR3 bases: TGTGCCTGGAGTGAGGGACTGTCGAACCTTAATGAAAAACTGTTTTTT. This chain links TRBV30 with TRBJ1-4; D perhaps matches TRBD1 (5 bases). V was clipped by 1 base and J by 4 bases, with 16 bases between them. Germline CDR1 and CDR2: GTSNPN and SVGIG (reference sequence). The CDR3 covers 16 residues.

The CDR3 DNA is TGCGCCAGCAGCCCTGGCCAGGGGGTGATAGATACGCAGTATTTT. Protein: CASSPGQGVIDTQYF. V gene TRBV4-1 combines with J gene TRBJ2-3; 7 bases align to TRBD1. The J segment lost 5 bases and the V segment lost 4 bases, leaving 9 bases of the junction unmatched. Germline CDR1 is MGHRA and CDR2 is YSYEKL. The CDR3 has 15 residues.

The gene calls are TRBV11-2 and TRBJ2-5; 7 bases line up with TRBD1. The J segment lost 5 bases and the V segment lost 5 bases, leaving 8 bases of the junction unmatched. Per germline, CDR1 SGHAT and CDR2 FQNNGV. This CDR3 spans 14 amino acids. In nucleotides, the CDR3 is TGTGCCAGCAGCCTGGGACAGAGGGGGGAGACCCAGTACTTC. Its translation is CASSLGQRGETQYF.

The chain uses TRBV27 and TRBJ2-2; D is perhaps TRBD1 (6 bases). V was shortened by 10 bases and J by 0 bases, with 12 bases between the two germline ends. Germline CDR1 reads MNHEY; CDR2 reads SMNVEV (reference sequence). The CDR3 extends over 14 amino acids. The CDR3 DNA sequence: TGTGCCACCCGAGGGGGTCCGAACACCGGGGAGCTGTTTTTT. It translates to CATRGGPNTGELFF.

In its sample, this clone was seen a few times. V is TRBV5-1 and J is TRBJ1-1; D possibly corresponds to TRBD1 (6 bases). V shed 3 bases and J shed 1 base, with 13 bases lying between them. This CDR3 has 15 residues. Germline CDR1 is SGHRS and CDR2 is YFSETQ. CDR3: CASSSRTEENTEAFF. DNA for the CDR3: TGCGCCAGCAGCTCAAGGACAGAAGAGAACACTGAAGCTTTCTTT.

This clone has more than one count but fewer than ten. The DNA for the CDR3 is TGTGCCAGTAGTACCGGCCTTTGGGGGGACACTGAAGCTTTCTTT. It is translated as CASSTGLWGDTEAFF. V gene TRBV19 combines with J gene TRBJ1-1, with D possibly TRBD1 on 5 matching bases. V lost 4 bases and J 3 bases, leaving 15 bases between the germline ends. Per the germline V gene, CDR1 is LNHDA and CDR2 is SQIVND (reference sequence). There are 15 residues in the CDR3.

This CDR3 reads CSVEARLDPNEQFF. The CDR3 region has the DNA TGCAGCGTTGAGGCGCGACTAGACCCAAATGAGCAGTTCTTC. The chain recombines TRBV29-1 with TRBJ2-1; D possibly corresponds to TRBD2 (6 bases). The germline V gene encodes CDR1 SQVTM and CDR2 ANQGSEA. There are 14 residues in the CDR3. Trimming removed 3 bases from V and 7 bases from J, with 16 bases in between.

This sequence joins TRBV6-1 and TRBJ2-1; 10 positions agree with TRBD2. J gave up 10 bases and V 1 base, and 7 bases lay outside the gene matches. The CDR3 is 15 amino acids. Germline V lookup: CDR1 MNHNS, CDR2 SASEGT. CDR3 region: CASSEEIAGGGEQFF. The CDR3 DNA follows: TGTGCCAGCAGTGAAGAGATAGCGGGAGGAGGAGAGCAGTTCTTC.

V and J are TRBV28 and TRBJ1-2, with TRBD1 matching 8 bases. With V trimmed by 6 bases and J by 8 bases, 14 bases remained unmatched. CDR3 length: 15 amino acids. CDR1 and CDR2 (germline): MDHEN, SYDVKM. This CDR3 is CASSQRQGSGRGYTF. CDR3 in DNA: TGTGCCAGCAGCCAGAGACAGGGGAGTGGTCGCGGCTACACCTTC.

V is TRBV5-1 and J is TRBJ2-2; D call uncertain. V lost 2 bases and J lost 4, with 3 bases in between. This CDR3 region has 12 residues. CDR1 and CDR2 from the germline V gene are SGHRS and YFSETQ. In DNA form, the CDR3 reads TGCGCCAGCAGCTTTCGCACCGGGGAGCTGTTTTTT. Encoded protein: CASSFRTGELFF.

The V call is TRBV11-2, the J call TRBJ1-5; D gene unclear. Trimming cost V 5 bases and J 4 bases, with 9 bases left between them. The CDR3 is made up of 13 amino acids. CDR1 is SGHAT, CDR2 FQNNGV, per germline. For the CDR3, the DNA is TGTGCCAGCAGCCCCGACTCGAATCAGCCCCAGCATTTT. Protein sequence: CASSPDSNQPQHF.

This chain uses TRBV7-6 with TRBJ2-1; tentative D call: TRBD2 (5 bases). The CDR3 loop spans 14 amino acids. The V end was cut by 2 bases, the J end by 3 bases, with 8 bases between. Per the germline V gene, CDR1 is SGHVS and CDR2 is FNYEAQ. CDR3: CASSLSGVYNEQFF. The CDR3 bases are TGTGCCAGCAGCTTAAGCGGAGTCTACAATGAGCAGTTCTTC.

The V gene is TRBV18, the J gene TRBJ1-5; weak D call: TRBD1 (5 bases). The V and J ends lost 2 bases and 2 bases respectively, with 19 bases between them. There are 18 residues in the CDR3. The germline gives CDR1 KGHSH, CDR2 LQKENI. The CDR3: CASSPWGTLTGGNQPQHF. CDR3 in DNA: TGTGCCAGCTCACCATGGGGCACCCTCACCGGTGGCAATCAGCCCCAGCATTTT. Variable domain in full (rest from reference TRBV18 and TRBJ1-5): NAGVMQNPRHLVRRRGQEARLRCSPMKGHSHVYWYRQLPEEGLKFMVYLQKENIIDESGMPKERFSAEFPKEGPSILRIQQVVRGDSAAYFCASSPWGTLTGGNQPQHFGDGTRLSIL.

The J gene is TRBJ2-6, the V gene TRBV27, with 9 bases identical to TRBD1. Germline lookup yields CDR1 MNHEY and CDR2 SMNVEV (reference sequence). This CDR3 contains 17 residues. V lost 7 bases to trimming and J lost 0 bases; unmatched junction nucleotides: 7. CDR3 DNA: TGTGCCAGCAACCCGGGACAGGGATTCTCTGGGGCCAACGTCCTGACTTTC. Its protein is CASNPGQGFSGANVLTF.

The chain links TRBV28 to TRBJ2-1; TRBD2 matches 8 bases. The junction had 9 bases not matched to a gene; V was cut back by 10 bases and J by 4 bases. Germline values: CDR1 MDHEN, CDR2 SYDVKM. The CDR3 is made up of 14 amino acids. The CDR3 sequence is CATGTSGSYNEQFF. The CDR3 coding sequence is TGTGCCACCGGGACCAGCGGGAGTTACAATGAGCAGTTCTTC.

This sequence joins TRBV5-4 and TRBJ2-5, with 12 bases lining up with TRBD2. V trimming: 9 bases; J trimming: 4 bases; junction bases outside the gene matches: 10. Germline V gives CDR1 SGHNT, CDR2 YYREEE (reference sequence). CDR3 length equals 15 residues. CDR3 nucleotides: TGTGCCACCCAGACTAGCGGGAGAATTGGAGAGACCCAGTACTTC. Residues: CATQTSGRIGETQYF.

V and J are TRBV6-5 and TRBJ2-7; 9 bases fit TRBD1. CDR3 size: 15 residues. Germline loops: CDR1 MNHEY, CDR2 SVGAGI. V gave up 5 bases and J gave up 4 bases; unmatched junction bases: 9. CDR3 nucleotides: TGTGCCAGCAGTAAAGATGGACAGGGGATATACGAGCAGTACTTC. This gives the protein CASSKDGQGIYEQYF.

This sequence joins TRBV7-9 and TRBJ2-5, with D uncertain. This CDR3 is 15 amino acids long. From germline, CDR1 is SEHNR and CDR2 FQNEAQ (reference sequence). V was pared by 1 base and J by 3 bases, with 12 bases between. In DNA, the CDR3 is TGTGCCAGCAGCTTAGGTCGGAGTTGGGAAGAGACCCAGTACTTC. Amino acids: CASSLGRSWEETQYF.

The chain recombines TRBV2 with TRBJ2-1, with D hard to call. V lost 8 bases and J lost 0, with 11 bases in between. This CDR3 region has 14 residues. Germline CDR1 SNHLY, CDR2 FYNNEI. The CDR3: CASSTLSSYNEQFF. The CDR3 DNA sequence: TGTGCCAGCTCAACATTAAGCTCCTACAATGAGCAGTTCTTC. Drawing the rest from reference TRBV2 and TRBJ2-1, the complete variable domain is EPEVTQTPSHQVTQMGQEVILRCVPISNHLYFYWYRQILGQKVEFLVSFYNNEISEKSEIFDDQFSVERPDGSNFTLKIRSTKLEDSAMYFCASSTLSSYNEQFFGPGTRLTVL.